The 17 T cell receptor beta chains below all came from one sample that was sequenced in a study of response to subunit inactivated influenza vaccine. TCRdb processed the RT-PCR reads anew with MiXCR; each CDR3 protein has one entry. The sample yields about 570,000 distinct CDR3 sequences, roughly 10% seen once. These data are also associated with another study on T cells expressing NK-cell markers. Turning to that study: Scientists made TCR beta cDNA using 5'RACE template switching with UMIs.

The sample here was PBMCs from blood, taken on the day of vaccination. The origin of the receptors is a man in his fifties or sixties who received an inactivated influenza vaccine.

Many counts were recorded for this clonotype. The V and J genes are TRBV7-2 and TRBJ2-3; D unresolved. The V gene lost 0 bases and the J gene lost 10 bases, with 11 bases spanning the gap. Germline CDR1 is SGHTA and CDR2 is FQGNSA. The CDR3 extends over 13 amino acids. CDR3 loop: CASSLAQRSAQYF. DNA for the CDR3: TGTGCCAGCAGCTTAGCGCAACGGTCGGCGCAGTATTTT.

The chain employs TRBV20-1 and TRBJ2-1; no firm D call. Germline V CDR1 and CDR2: DFQATT, SNEGSKA (reference sequence). The CDR3 has 13 residues. V gave up 5 bases and J gave up 7 bases, with 15 bases separating them. For the CDR3, the DNA is TGCAGTGCTCAATCCCTCCATCGAAATGAGCAGTTCTTC. Translated, it gives CSAQSLHRNEQFF.

This clonotype was observed a few times. The chain carries TRBV6-2 or TRBV6-3 and TRBJ2-1; 15 bases are shared with TRBD2. Germline assignment: CDR1 MNHEY and CDR2 SVGEGT. CDR3 length: 19 residues. Trimming at V came to 5 bases and at J to 2 bases, leaving 10 bases not matched to a gene. CDR3 nucleotides: TGTGCCAGCAGTCCTGACGGACTAGCGGGGGGGCCTACCTACAATGAGCAGTTCTTC. This codes for CASSPDGLAGGPTYNEQFF.

The rearrangement uses TRBV25-1 and TRBJ2-3; no clear D. The V gene lost 2 bases and the J gene lost 2 bases, with 11 bases spanning the gap. Germline V gives CDR1 MGHDK, CDR2 SYGVNS. The CDR3 runs to 15 residues. DNA for the CDR3: TGTGCCAGCAGTGAAGCAGCGAAGTTCACAGATACGCAGTATTTT. Translated: CASSEAAKFTDTQYF.

J is TRBJ1-1 and V is TRBV13; D is unresolved. This CDR3 spans 14 amino acids. Germline V gene lookup returns CDR1 PRHDT and CDR2 FYEKMQ (reference sequence). V lost 2 bases to trimming and J lost 1 base, with 8 bases between them. CDR3 DNA: TGTGCCAGCAGCTTACTCGGGAAGAACACTGAAGCTTTCTTT. This encodes CASSLLGKNTEAFF.

This clonotype was found a few times. V usage is TRBV15 and J usage is TRBJ2-3; TRBD2 might be the D (6 bases). The CDR3 contains 13 residues. Per the germline V gene, CDR1 is LNHNV and CDR2 is YYDKDF (reference sequence). The V and J ends lost 8 bases and 1 base respectively, with 10 bases between them. The CDR3 reads CATEEGRTDTQYF. In nucleotides, the CDR3 is TGTGCCACCGAGGAGGGCCGCACAGATACGCAGTATTTT.

V gene TRBV6-5 combines with J gene TRBJ1-6; the D is unclear. This CDR3 has 16 residues. Germline loops: CDR1 MNHEY, CDR2 SVGAGI. V was shortened by 4 bases and J by 6 bases, with 16 bases between the two germline ends. CDR3 DNA: TGTGCCAGCAGTTCACGGGCCCAACCGGGTAATTCACCCCTCCACTTT. This sequence encodes CASSSRAQPGNSPLHF.

This chain joins TRBV20-1 and TRBJ2-1; TRBD2 matches 9 bases. The junction had 5 bases not matched to a gene; V was cut back by 1 base and J by 4 bases. Germline CDR1 is DFQATT and CDR2 is SNEGSKA (reference sequence). The CDR3 has 15 amino acids. The CDR3 loop reads CSARALSGSYNEQFF. CDR3 nucleotide sequence: TGCAGTGCTAGAGCCCTTAGCGGGAGTTACAATGAGCAGTTCTTC.

The CDR3 DNA sequence: TGCAGTGCTCCCCCTTGGGATAGCGGGAGAACAGATACGCAGTATTTT. It encodes CSAPPWDSGRTDTQYF. V gene TRBV20-1 combines with J gene TRBJ2-3; 9 nucleotides match TRBD2. The junction had 12 bases not matched to a gene; V was cut back by 5 bases and J by 3 bases. Germline V gene data show CDR1 as DFQATT and CDR2 as SNEGSKA (reference sequence). This CDR3 contains 16 residues.

In this sample, this clonotype turned up a few times. V usage is TRBV6-2 or TRBV6-3 and J usage is TRBJ2-1; no reliable D call. The CDR3 runs 12 residues. Germline loops: CDR1 MNHEY, CDR2 SVGEGT. Trimming left V 6 bases short and J 10 bases short, with 13 bases between. The CDR3 DNA reads as TGTGCCAGCAGCCGAGCGTTAAGGGAGCAGTTCTTC. Translated: CASSRALREQFF.

This chain uses TRBV5-1 with TRBJ2-1; 8 positions agree with TRBD1. The CDR3 has 14 amino acids. Germline lookup yields CDR1 SGHRS and CDR2 YFSETQ. V shed 2 bases, J shed 8 bases, and the junction held 6 bases outside the gene matches. The CDR3 DNA follows: TGCGCCAGCAGCTTACAGGGGGTCCTAGATGAGCAGTTCTTC. It encodes CASSLQGVLDEQFF.

The sample holds many counts of this clonotype. The chain is built from TRBV12-3 or TRBV12-4 and TRBJ2-2; D may be TRBD1 (5 bases). There are 14 residues in the CDR3. Trimming took 7 bases from V and 3 from J, leaving 12 bases between them. The CDR3 sequence: CASTPSGYTGELFF. The CDR3 coding sequence is TGTGCCAGCACCCCTTCAGGGTACACCGGGGAGCTGTTTTTT.

The chain is built from TRBV5-1 and TRBJ2-5; weak D call: TRBD1 (5 bases). V was pared by 0 bases and J by 1 base, with 19 bases between. The length of the CDR3 is 18 residues. Germline CDR1 and CDR2: SGHRS and YFSETQ. The CDR3 protein is CASSLAPSTQGFQETQYF. The CDR3 DNA reads as TGCGCCAGCAGCTTGGCACCGTCTACTCAGGGCTTCCAAGAGACCCAGTACTTC.

This rearrangement joins TRBV5-1 to TRBJ1-2; 11 bases line up with TRBD1. J was trimmed by 8 bases and V by 0 bases; bases with no gene match: 12. Germline CDR1 and CDR2: SGHRS and YFSETQ. CDR3 length: 17 residues. CDR3 in amino acids: CASSLDSRDRGFGGYTF. The CDR3 region has the DNA TGCGCCAGCAGCTTGGATTCGCGGGACAGGGGGTTTGGAGGCTACACCTTC.

In its sample, this clonotype was seen a few times. The rearrangement joins TRBV6-5 to TRBJ2-1; no definite D call. Germline lookup yields CDR1 MNHEY and CDR2 SVGAGI. This CDR3 has 12 residues. Trimming removed 0 bases at V and 8 bases at J, with 5 bases between. As DNA, the CDR3 is TGTGCCAGCAGTTACTCGGTCCATGAGCAGTTCTTC. This sequence encodes CASSYSVHEQFF.

V usage is TRBV9 and J usage is TRBJ2-1; maybe TRBD2 (5 bases). Germline CDR1 SGDLS, CDR2 YYNGEE. The CDR3 runs to 15 residues. Trimming took off 3 bases at V and 4 bases at J, with 14 bases between the two ends. CDR3 amino acids: CASSARGSGYNEQFF. CDR3 DNA sequence: TGTGCCAGCAGCGCCCGGGGTTCTGGTTACAATGAGCAGTTCTTC.

Only a few counts were recorded for this clonotype. This chain uses TRBV4-3 with TRBJ2-3; D call uncertain. CDR1 is LGHNA and CDR2 is YSLEER in the germline V gene. The V end was cut by 0 bases, the J end by 0 bases, with 4 bases between. This CDR3 has 14 residues. As DNA, the CDR3 is TGCGCCAGCAGCCAAGATACCAGCACAGATACGCAGTATTTT. Protein sequence: CASSQDTSTDTQYF.